This T cell receptor (beta chain) was recovered during a study of sequential checkpoint blockade in melanoma. Germline V gene sequence: CDR1 WNHNN, CDR2 SYGVQD (reference sequence). With 2 bases removed from V and 3 bases from J, the gap between germline ends came to 4 bases. The CDR3 contains 12 residues. The assay was immunoSEQ multiplex PCR, and TCRdb's table has in-frame clones only and misses some. The data show tens of thousands of clones, 77% seen once. Treatment given: randomized to nivolumab then ipilimumab (arm A) or the reverse (arm B). The TCR was taken from a human donor with melanoma. This rearrangement joins TRBV10-1 to TRBJ1-1; D is undetermined. The material sequenced was CD8+ T cells sorted from blood (inferred from file names), taken from a patient given nivolumab and ipilimumab in sequence. In DNA form, the CDR3 reads TGCGCCAGCAGTGAGCAGGACACTGAAGCTTTCTTT. Its protein product is CASSEQDTEAFF.